This T cell receptor beta chain was captured by sequencing in a study of cytomegalovirus exposure and HLA in healthy donors. Study details: Of some 400 genotyped donors, roughly 86% clustered with self-reported Caucasian donors. General study results and limits: Clonal expansion, a later analysis showed, was greater in HLA-associated TCR beta chains than in equally common others. Later analysis suggested links between common viral pathogens and several top significant clusters.

Primers: 60 Vbeta forward and 13 Jbeta reverse. Assay: immunoSEQ multiplex PCR; the TCRdb copy retains only in-frame clones and omits some. The table includes under 200,000 clones, approximately 67% detected once. The CDR3 totals 14 residues. V shed 0 bases and J shed 4 bases, with 9 bases lying between them. The germline gives CDR1 MNHEY, CDR2 SVGAGI. In this sample, this clone turned up a few times. Its target is not known. The sequence derives from a man aged 35 to 55 in good health and CMV-seronegative. Sequenced material: PBMCs. The genes are TRBV6-5 and TRBJ1-2, with unresolved D. The CDR3 here is CASSYSRRGYGYTF. DNA of the CDR3: TGTGCCAGCAGTTACTCGAGGCGGGGCTATGGCTACACCTTC.